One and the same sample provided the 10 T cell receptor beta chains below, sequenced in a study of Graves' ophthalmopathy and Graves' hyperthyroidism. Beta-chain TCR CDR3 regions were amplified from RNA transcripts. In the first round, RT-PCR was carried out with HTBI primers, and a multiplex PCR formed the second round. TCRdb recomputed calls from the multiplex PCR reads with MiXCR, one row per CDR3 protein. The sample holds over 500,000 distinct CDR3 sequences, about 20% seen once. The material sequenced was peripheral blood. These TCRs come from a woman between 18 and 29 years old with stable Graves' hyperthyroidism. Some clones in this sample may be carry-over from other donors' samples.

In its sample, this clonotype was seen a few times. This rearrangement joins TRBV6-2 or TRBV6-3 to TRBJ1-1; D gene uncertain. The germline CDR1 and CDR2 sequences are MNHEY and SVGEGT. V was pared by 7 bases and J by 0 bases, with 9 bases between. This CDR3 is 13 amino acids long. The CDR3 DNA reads TGTGCCAGCAACCGGGCGGTGAACACTGAAGCTTTCTTT. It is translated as CASNRAVNTEAFF.

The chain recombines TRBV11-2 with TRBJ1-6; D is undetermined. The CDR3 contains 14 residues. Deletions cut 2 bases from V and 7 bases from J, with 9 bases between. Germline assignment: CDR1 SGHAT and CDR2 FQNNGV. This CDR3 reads CASSLSQFNSPLHF. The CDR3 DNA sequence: TGTGCCAGCAGCTTATCACAGTTCAATTCACCCCTCCACTTT.

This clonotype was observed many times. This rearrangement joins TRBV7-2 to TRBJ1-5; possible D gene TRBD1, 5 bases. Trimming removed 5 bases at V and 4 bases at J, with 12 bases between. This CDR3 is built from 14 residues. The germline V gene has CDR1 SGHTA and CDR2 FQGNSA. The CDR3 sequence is CASSKIGGNQPQHF. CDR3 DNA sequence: TGTGCCAGCAGCAAGATCGGGGGTAATCAGCCCCAGCATTTT.

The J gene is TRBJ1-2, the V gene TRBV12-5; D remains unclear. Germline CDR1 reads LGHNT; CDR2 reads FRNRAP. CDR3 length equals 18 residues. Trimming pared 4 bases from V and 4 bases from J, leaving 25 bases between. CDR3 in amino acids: CASGSPTRSGAGAYGYTF. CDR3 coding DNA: TGTGCTAGTGGTTCGCCCACAAGGTCGGGCGCGGGCGCCTATGGCTACACCTTC.

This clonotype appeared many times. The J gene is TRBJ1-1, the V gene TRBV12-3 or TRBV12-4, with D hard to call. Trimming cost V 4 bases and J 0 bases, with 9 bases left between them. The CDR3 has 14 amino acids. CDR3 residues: CASSYPAMNTEAFF. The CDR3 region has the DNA TGTGCCAGCAGTTACCCCGCAATGAACACTGAAGCTTTCTTT.

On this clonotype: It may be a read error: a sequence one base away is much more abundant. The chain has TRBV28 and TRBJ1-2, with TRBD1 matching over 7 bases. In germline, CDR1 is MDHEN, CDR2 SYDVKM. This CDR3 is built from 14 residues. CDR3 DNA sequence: TGTGCCAGCAGTCACCGGGACAGAGTAGGCGGCTACTCCTTC. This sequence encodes CASSHRDRVGGYSF.

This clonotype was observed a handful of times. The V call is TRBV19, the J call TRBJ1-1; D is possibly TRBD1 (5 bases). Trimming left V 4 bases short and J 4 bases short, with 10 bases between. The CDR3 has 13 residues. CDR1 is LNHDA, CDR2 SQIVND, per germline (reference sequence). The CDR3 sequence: CASSTSGATEAFF. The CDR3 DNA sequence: TGTGCCAGTAGTACCTCCGGGGCCACTGAAGCTTTCTTT.

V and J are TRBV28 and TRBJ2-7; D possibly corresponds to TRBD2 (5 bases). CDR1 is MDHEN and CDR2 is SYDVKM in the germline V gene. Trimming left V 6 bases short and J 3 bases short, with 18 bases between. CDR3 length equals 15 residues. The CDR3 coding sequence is TGTGCCAGCAGCTCCCCCCCGCGGGCCGACTACGAGCAGTACTTC. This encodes CASSSPPRADYEQYF.

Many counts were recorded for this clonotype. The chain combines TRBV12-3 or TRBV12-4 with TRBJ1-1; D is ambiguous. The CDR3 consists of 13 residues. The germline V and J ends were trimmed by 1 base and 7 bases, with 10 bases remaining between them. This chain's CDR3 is CASSLGPLGEAFF. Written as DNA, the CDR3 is TGTGCCAGCAGTTTAGGACCGCTCGGTGAAGCTTTCTTT.

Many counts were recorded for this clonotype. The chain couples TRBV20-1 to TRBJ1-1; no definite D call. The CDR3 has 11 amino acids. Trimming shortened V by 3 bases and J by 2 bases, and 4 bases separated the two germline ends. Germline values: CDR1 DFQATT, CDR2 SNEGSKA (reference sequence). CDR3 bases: TGCAGTGCTAGTACCAACACTGAAGCTTTCTTT. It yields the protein CSASTNTEAFF.